This T cell receptor (beta chain) was sequenced during a study of blood T cells in healthy people across ages. Trimming shortened V by 7 bases and J by 7 bases, and 16 bases separated the two germline ends. CDR3 length: 13 amino acids. A second 7 to 11 cycle PCR used barcoded and J-beta primers. TCRdb ran MiXCR on the 5' RACE reads and lists one entry per CDR3 protein. The profile shows 1.8 million or so distinct CDR3 sequences, about two fifths of them singletons. The sequence was collected from a human donor in good health. The gene calls are TRBV12-3 or TRBV12-4 and TRBJ2-5; possible D gene TRBD1, 6 bases. The source material was blood. CDR3 region: CASTLGAPRTQYF. CDR3 nucleotides: TGTGCCAGCACCTTGGGGGCTCCTCGGACCCAGTACTTC.